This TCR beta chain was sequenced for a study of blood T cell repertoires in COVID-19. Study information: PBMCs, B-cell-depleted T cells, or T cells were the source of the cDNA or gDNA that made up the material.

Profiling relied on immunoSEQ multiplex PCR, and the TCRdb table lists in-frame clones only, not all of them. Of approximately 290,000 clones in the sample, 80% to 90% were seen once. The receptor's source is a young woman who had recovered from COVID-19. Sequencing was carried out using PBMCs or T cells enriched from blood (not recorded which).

The CDR3 region is CASSAWDREGNQPQHF. The CDR3 DNA sequence: TGTGCCAGCAGTGCCTGGGACAGGGAGGGCAATCAGCCCCAGCATTTT. The chain has TRBV6-1 and TRBJ1-5; 9 bases are shared with TRBD1. V trimming: 4 bases; J trimming: 2 bases; junction bases outside the gene matches: 6. Germline V gene lookup returns CDR1 MNHNS and CDR2 SASEGT. The CDR3 length is 16 residues.